These 14 T cell receptor beta chains came from one sample sequenced in a study of OX40 agonist ivuxolimab in advanced cancers. Sequenced by immunoSEQ multiplex PCR; TCRdb stores in-frame clones only, minus some. The table includes roughly 75,000 clones, around 83% detected once. The sequencing used CD4+ or CD8+ T cells sorted from blood, collected in a trial of the OX40 agonist ivuxolimab. These receptors all stem from an adult with an advanced solid tumor such as melanoma, head and neck, liver or kidney cancer.

CDR3 sequence: CASSYPGGAGVPEAFF. The CDR3 DNA sequence: TGTGCCAGCAGCTACCCCGGGGGGGCAGGCGTTCCTGAAGCTTTCTTT. This sequence joins TRBV11-2 and TRBJ1-1; possible D gene TRBD1, 6 bases. The CDR3 is 16 residues long. Trimming removed 4 bases at V and 6 bases at J, with 21 bases between. Germline CDR1 reads SGHAT; CDR2 reads FQNNGV.

The chain recombines TRBV28 with TRBJ2-4, with 7 bases that match TRBD2. There are 18 residues in the CDR3. With 5 bases clipped from V and 0 bases from J, the junction kept 13 bases outside the gene matches. CDR1 MDHEN and CDR2 SYDVKM come from the germline V gene. CDR3 in DNA: TGTGCCAGCAGTCAACCCTTCATGGTAGCGGGAGCCAAAAACATTCAGTACTTC. It is translated as CASSQPFMVAGAKNIQYF.

V is TRBV29-1 and J is TRBJ2-1; 13 bases align to TRBD2. V shed 6 bases and J 5 bases; nucleotides not matched to a gene: 10. Germline values: CDR1 SQVTM, CDR2 ANQGSEA. The CDR3 is 16 amino acids. CDR3 nucleotide sequence: TGCAGCGTGGGGAGGACTAGCGGGGGAGTCGACAATGAGCAGTTCTTC. This codes for CSVGRTSGGVDNEQFF.

V and J are TRBV5-1 and TRBJ1-2, with TRBD1 matching 8 bases. The CDR3 has 15 residues. Germline V lookup: CDR1 SGHRS, CDR2 YFSETQ. The V gene end was trimmed by 4 bases and the J gene end by 3 bases; junction bases not matched to a gene: 8. The CDR3 coding sequence is TGCGCCAGCAGCACCGGACAGGGAAGGTACTATGGCTACACCTTC. Amino acids: CASSTGQGRYYGYTF. The variable domain in full, with the rest retrieved from reference TRBV5-1 and TRBJ1-2, is KAGVTQTPRYLIKTRGQQVTLSCSPISGHRSVSWYQQTPGQGLQFLFEYFSETQRNKGNFPGRFSGRQFSNSRSEMNVSTLELGDSALYLCASSTGQGRYYGYTFGSGTRLTVV.

The chain links TRBV7-9 to TRBJ2-7; no clear D. Germline V gives CDR1 SEHNR, CDR2 FQNEAQ (reference sequence). The CDR3 spans 14 residues. Deletions cut 2 bases from V and 2 bases from J, with 10 bases between. CDR3 bases: TGTGCCAGCAGCTTAAGTTCCCTTGCCTACGAGCAGTACTTC. Amino acid sequence: CASSLSSLAYEQYF. The entire variable domain, with the rest obtained from reference TRBV7-9 and TRBJ2-7, is as follows: DTGVSQNPRHKITKRGQNVTFRCDPISEHNRLYWYRQTLGQGPEFLTYFQNEAQLEKSRLLSDRFSAERPKGSFSTLEIQRTEQGDSAMYLCASSLSSLAYEQYFGPGTRLTVT.

V and J are TRBV10-3 and TRBJ1-1, with a possible D match to TRBD1 (5 bases). This CDR3 is built from 14 residues. V shed 7 bases and J shed 1 base, with 13 bases lying between them. Per the germline V gene, CDR1 is ENHRY and CDR2 is SYGVKD. CDR3 DNA sequence: TGTGCCATCACGGCGGGGCGGCAGAACACTGAAGCTTTCTTT. It translates to CAITAGRQNTEAFF.

The chain recombines TRBV4-3 with TRBJ2-5; TRBD2 is a possible D gene (6 bases). The CDR3 has 17 amino acids. The germline V and J ends were trimmed by 0 bases and 1 base, with 15 bases remaining between them. The V gene's germline CDR1 is LGHNA and CDR2 YSLEER. The CDR3 reads CASSQDAGLSPQETQYF. Written as DNA, the CDR3 is TGCGCCAGCAGCCAAGATGCGGGATTATCCCCCCAAGAGACCCAGTACTTC.

This chain links TRBV7-6 with TRBJ1-6; D might be TRBD1 (6 bases). CDR3 length: 15 amino acids. Germline V CDR1 and CDR2: SGHVS, FNYEAQ. Trimming removed 0 bases from V and 8 bases from J, with 11 bases in between. CDR3 nucleotide sequence: TGTGCCAGCAGCTTAGCCGGGCAGGGGTATTCACCCCTCCACTTT. Amino acid sequence: CASSLAGQGYSPLHF.

This chain joins TRBV6-5 and TRBJ2-3; 9 nucleotides match TRBD1. CDR3 length: 15 amino acids. The trim removed 2 bases at V and 7 bases at J, leaving 7 bases unmatched. Germline CDR1 MNHEY, CDR2 SVGAGI. As DNA, the CDR3 is TGTGCCAGCAGTTACCAGACGGACAGGGGAAATACGCAGTATTTT. This sequence encodes CASSYQTDRGNTQYF.

This sequence joins TRBV5-4 and TRBJ1-1, with 8 nucleotides matching TRBD1. The trim removed 2 bases at V and 1 base at J, leaving 4 bases unmatched. The CDR3 spans 15 residues. The germline gives CDR1 SGHNT, CDR2 YYREEE (reference sequence). For the CDR3, the DNA is TGTGCCAGCAGCTTTTGGGACAGGCAGAACACTGAAGCTTTCTTT. This gives the protein CASSFWDRQNTEAFF. Using reference TRBV5-4 and TRBJ1-1 for the parts outside the CDR3, the full variable domain is ETGVTQSPTHLIKTRGQQVTLRCSSQSGHNTVSWYQQALGQGPQFIFQYYREEENGRGNFPPRFSGLQFPNYSSELNVNALELDDSALYLCASSFWDRQNTEAFFGQGTRLTVV.

The chain uses TRBV5-5 and TRBJ2-6; D is possibly TRBD1 or TRBD2 (6 bases each). This CDR3 spans 16 amino acids. The V end was cut by 0 bases, the J end by 2 bases, with 9 bases between. CDR1 SGHKS and CDR2 YYEKEE come from the germline V gene (reference sequence). CDR3 residues: CASSLDGGAGANVLTF. The CDR3, as DNA: TGTGCCAGCAGCTTGGACGGGGGCGCTGGGGCCAACGTCCTGACTTTC.

This clone showed up just once. The chain has TRBV6-6 and TRBJ1-1, with TRBD1 as a possible D gene (6 bases). This CDR3 has 15 amino acids. The V gene lost 5 bases and the J gene lost 3 bases, with 16 bases spanning the gap. The germline V gene encodes CDR1 MNHNY and CDR2 SVGAGI (reference sequence). The CDR3 bases are TGTGCCAGCAGTAACCCTGGGGGCGGGCACACTGAAGCTTTCTTT. Translating gives CASSNPGGGHTEAFF.

J is TRBJ2-3 and V is TRBV19; D gene uncertain. This CDR3 has 17 amino acids. CDR1 is LNHDA, CDR2 SQIVND, per germline (reference sequence). Trimming removed 5 bases at V and 2 bases at J, with 20 bases between. This chain's CDR3 is CASSPRLGGLTTDTQYF. The CDR3 coding sequence is TGTGCCAGTAGTCCCCGTTTGGGCGGATTAACCACAGATACGCAGTATTTT.

The chain combines TRBV7-6 with TRBJ1-5; 7 bases are a match to TRBD1. Germline V CDR1 and CDR2: SGHVS, FNYEAQ. V lost 1 base, J lost 4 bases, and 4 bases stayed unmatched. This CDR3 comprises 15 residues. CDR3 sequence (DNA): TGTGCCAGCAGCTTAGGGGGACAGCTAAATCAGCCCCAGCATTTT. Encoded protein: CASSLGGQLNQPQHF.